This is a list of T cell receptor beta chains from one sample in a study of cytomegalovirus exposure and HLA in healthy donors. Produced via immunoSEQ multiplex PCR; TCRdb's table is partial and in-frame only. This table has 150,000 or so clones, just over 85% appearing once. The sample was PBMCs. Every receptor here comes from a human donor in good health. CDR3s include the opening cysteine and the closing phenylalanine or tryptophan. A D gene is named only where the DNA matches it firmly. Clone size, where shown, is once, few, many, or a class for clones that have expanded.

TRBV29-1	TRBJ2-1	TRBD2	.	15	CSVDGLAGGSNEQFF	TGCAGCGTTGACGGGCTAGCGGGAGGGAGTAATGAGCAGTTCTTC
TRBV7-2	TRBJ1-6	TRBD1	.	14	CASSLDRGNSPLHF	TGTGCCAGCAGCTTAGACAGGGGTAATTCACCCCTCCACTTT
TRBV7-2	TRBJ2-1	TRBD2	.	16	CASSLLGGGSYNEQFF	TGTGCCAGCAGCTTATTGGGGGGGGGCTCCTACAATGAGCAGTTCTTC
TRBV28	TRBJ2-6	.	.	16	CASSPGGALGANVLTF	TGTGCCAGCAGCCCGGGGGGCGCTTTAGGGGCCAACGTCCTGACTTTC
TRBV18	TRBJ2-3	.	.	13	CASSPPTADTQYF	TGTGCCAGCTCACCACCCACGGCAGATACGCAGTATTTT
TRBV5-1	TRBJ1-3	.	.	13	CASSLVGGNTIYF	TGCGCCAGCAGCTTGGTCGGTGGAAACACCATATATTTT
TRBV10-1	TRBJ2-1	.	.	15	CASSERAFPYNEQFF	TGCGCCAGCAGTGAACGAGCGTTCCCCTACAATGAGCAGTTCTTC
TRBV5-8	TRBJ1-2	TRBD1	once	15	CASSWRQGSTYGYTF	TGTGCCAGCAGCTGGCGACAGGGATCCACTTATGGCTACACCTTC
TRBV28	TRBJ2-6	.	.	17	CASIPRGLSSGANVLTF	TGTGCCAGCATTCCAAGGGGACTCAGCTCTGGGGCCAACGTCCTGACTTTC
TRBV11-3	TRBJ2-7	TRBD2	.	17	CASSFYVGLAGGSEQYF	TGTGCCAGCAGCTTTTACGTGGGACTAGCGGGAGGTTCCGAGCAGTACTTC
TRBV7-9	TRBJ2-7	TRBD2	.	14	CASSFGTSSYEQYF	TGTGCCAGCAGCTTCGGGACTAGCTCCTACGAGCAGTACTTC
TRBV2	TRBJ1-5	.	once	13	CASRGDTNQPQHF	TGTGCCAGCAGGGGGGACACGAATCAGCCCCAGCATTTT
TRBV28	TRBJ1-1	TRBD1	.	15	CASSVRQGANTEAFF	TGTGCCAGCAGTGTTAGACAGGGGGCGAACACTGAAGCTTTCTTT
TRBV7-9	TRBJ1-3	TRBD1	.	14	CASSPTGAGNTIYF	TGTGCCAGCAGCCCTACAGGGGCTGGAAACACCATATATTTT
TRBV18	TRBJ2-7	.	.	13	CASSPGATYEQYF	TGTGCCAGCTCACCAGGGGCGACTTACGAGCAGTACTTC
TRBV6-1	TRBJ2-4	.	.	15	CASSDRGEAKNIQYF	TGTGCCAGCAGTGACAGGGGAGAAGCCAAAAACATTCAGTACTTC
TRBV2	TRBJ1-1	.	.	14	CASQRRGMNTEAFF	TGTGCCAGCCAGAGGAGAGGGATGAACACTGAAGCTTTCTTT
TRBV30	TRBJ2-7	.	.	15	CAWTTGGTSSYEQYF	TGTGCCTGGACAACTGGCGGTACCAGCTCCTACGAGCAGTACTTC
TRBV6-5	TRBJ1-1	TRBD1	.	15	CASSYWPDRVAEAFF	TGTGCCAGCAGTTACTGGCCGGACAGGGTGGCTGAAGCTTTCTTT
TRBV7-7	TRBJ2-1	TRBD2	.	19	CASSSLSPTGLANYNEQFF	TGTGCCAGCAGCTCCCTTTCCCCTACGGGACTAGCGAACTACAATGAGCAGTTCTTC
TRBV6-5	TRBJ2-5	.	.	14	CASSRGRGGETQYF	TGTGCCAGCAGTAGGGGGCGGGGTGGGGAGACCCAGTACTTC
TRBV6-5	TRBJ2-1	.	.	16	CASSYRGTWGPTEQFF	TGTGCCAGCAGTTACAGGGGGACGTGGGGTCCGACAGAGCAGTTCTTC
TRBV28	TRBJ2-7	.	.	13	CASSSPWGLEQYF	TGTGCCAGCAGTTCCCCTTGGGGGCTCGAGCAGTACTTC
TRBV10-2	TRBJ2-7	.	.	13	CASSHRAGDEQYF	TGCGCCAGCAGCCACAGGGCGGGCGACGAGCAGTACTTC
TRBV27	TRBJ2-7	.	.	16	CASSLSLGELWYEQYF	TGTGCCAGCAGTTTATCTCTCGGGGAGCTCTGGTACGAGCAGTACTTC
TRBV2	TRBJ1-2	.	.	15	CASRLVHVANYGYTF	TGTGCCAGCAGACTCGTTCACGTAGCTAACTATGGCTACACCTTC
TRBV11-3	TRBJ2-2	.	.	13	CASSTGEAGELFF	TGTGCCAGCAGCACGGGGGAGGCCGGGGAGCTGTTTTTT
TRBV11-2	TRBJ2-5	TRBD2	.	17	CASSLGLAGGYQETQYF	TGTGCCAGCAGCTTAGGACTAGCGGGAGGGTACCAAGAGACCCAGTACTTC
TRBV2	TRBJ2-2	.	.	13	CASSDQGTGELFF	TGTGCCAGCAGTGACCAGGGGACCGGGGAGCTGTTTTTT
TRBV6-1	TRBJ1-5	.	once	13	CASSEMGLQPQHF	TGTGCCAGCAGTGAAATGGGGCTCCAGCCCCAGCATTTT
TRBV28	TRBJ2-7	.	.	19	CASSLLARAGASNSYEQYF	TGTGCCAGCAGTTTACTGGCTCGGGCGGGCGCCTCTAACTCCTACGAGCAGTACTTC
TRBV19	TRBJ1-5	.	.	14	CASSIRQGSQPQHF	TGTGCCAGTAGTATTAGGCAAGGGAGTCAGCCCCAGCATTTT
TRBV27	TRBJ2-2	TRBD1	.	15	CASSLSAGGSGELFF	TGTGCCAGCAGTTTATCGGCAGGGGGCTCCGGGGAGCTGTTTTTT
TRBV4-1	TRBJ2-1	TRBD2	.	18	CASSQGRPSGTWGNEQFF	TGCGCCAGCAGCCAAGGTAGGCCTAGCGGAACCTGGGGTAATGAGCAGTTCTTC
TRBV27	TRBJ1-2	.	few	13	CASSLSSSYGYTF	TGTGCCAGCAGTTTATCATCCAGCTATGGCTACACCTTC
TRBV18	TRBJ2-1	.	once	14	CASSFLGVDNEQFF	TGTGCCAGCTCATTTTTAGGGGTAGACAATGAGCAGTTCTTC
TRBV6-5	TRBJ1-2	TRBD1	.	15	CASSAPGQGNWGYTF	TGTGCCAGCAGTGCCCCGGGACAGGGGAATTGGGGCTACACCTTC
TRBV6-5	TRBJ2-3	TRBD1	.	15	CASSYGTGVPDTQYF	TGTGCCAGCAGTTACGGGACAGGGGTCCCAGATACGCAGTATTTT
TRBV30	TRBJ2-7	.	.	12	CAWGLGRREQYF	TGTGCCTGGGGGCTGGGTCGGAGGGAGCAGTACTTC
TRBV7-8	TRBJ1-1	TRBD1	once	16	CASSPGRDRVSTEAFF	TGTGCCAGCAGCCCCGGACGGGACAGGGTGTCCACTGAAGCTTTCTTT
TRBV19	TRBJ2-5	TRBD2	.	13	CAGSEVAGGPQYF	TGTGCCGGAAGTGAAGTGGCGGGAGGGCCCCAGTACTTC
TRBV18	TRBJ2-1	.	.	16	CASSPSQRLSYNEQFF	TGTGCCAGCTCACCAAGCCAAAGACTCTCCTACAATGAGCAGTTCTTC
TRBV6-5	TRBJ1-2	.	.	15	CASSYLGATNYGYTF	TGTGCCAGCAGTTATTTAGGGGCTACTAACTATGGCTACACCTTC
TRBV7-8	TRBJ2-1	TRBD2	.	16	CASSLPRTSGNNEQFF	TGTGCCAGCAGCTTACCACGGACTAGCGGTAACAATGAGCAGTTCTTC
TRBV7-9	TRBJ2-1	.	.	11	CASSESGFAVF	TGTGCCAGCAGTGAGTCGGGATTCGCGGTCTTC
TRBV25-1	TRBJ2-7	TRBD2	.	14	CASSEAGEIYEQYF	TGTGCCAGCAGTGAGGCGGGGGAGATCTACGAGCAGTACTTC
TRBV27	TRBJ2-1	.	.	17	CASSLDTVGPRGNEQFF	TGTGCCAGCAGTTTAGATACCGTAGGGCCCCGGGGAAATGAGCAGTTCTTC
TRBV7-9	TRBJ1-1	.	.	12	CASRRGNTEAFF	TGTGCCTCACGTAGGGGGAACACTGAAGCTTTCTTT
TRBV5-1	TRBJ2-5	TRBD1	medium-sized	16	CASSPRGTGGGETQYF	TGCGCCAGCAGCCCGAGAGGGACAGGGGGCGGAGAGACCCAGTACTTC
TRBV18	TRBJ2-1	TRBD2	once	14	CASSPVAGYNEQFF	TGTGCCAGCTCACCAGTAGCGGGGTACAATGAGCAGTTCTTC
TRBV28	TRBJ2-4	TRBD1	.	18	CASGGQGTARLAKNIQYF	TGTGCCAGCGGGGGACAGGGGACAGCAAGACTAGCCAAAAACATTCAGTACTTC
TRBV11-2	TRBJ2-7	TRBD1	.	14	CASSPDRGTYEQYF	TGTGCCAGCAGCCCAGACAGGGGGACCTACGAGCAGTACTTC
TRBV6-6	TRBJ1-2	.	.	15	CASTPVGAAFYGYTF	TGTGCCAGCACCCCTGTTGGGGCAGCTTTCTATGGCTACACCTTC
TRBV7-3	TRBJ1-2	TRBD1	.	13	CASSIPGGSGYTF	TGTGCCAGCAGCATTCCAGGGGGCAGTGGCTACACCTTC
TRBV30	TRBJ2-3	TRBD2	.	17	CAWSVRLSSGRGDTQYF	TGTGCCTGGAGTGTAAGGTTGTCTAGCGGGAGAGGCGATACGCAGTATTTT
TRBV18	TRBJ1-5	TRBD1	few	14	CASSQDRGNQPQHF	TGTGCCAGCTCACAAGACAGGGGCAATCAGCCCCAGCATTTT
TRBV7-9	TRBJ1-2	.	.	14	CASSRGTSDYGYTF	TGTGCCAGCAGCCGAGGGACTTCGGACTATGGCTACACCTTC
TRBV7-2	TRBJ2-5	.	.	15	CASSSPSGGRETQYF	TGTGCCAGCAGCTCCCCATCGGGGGGCAGGGAGACCCAGTACTTC
TRBV7-3	TRBJ2-3	.	.	13	CASSSSGRDTQYF	TGTGCCAGCAGCTCGAGCGGAAGAGATACGCAGTATTTT